A selection of T cell receptor beta chains follows, all from one sample in a study of T cell responses to AZD1222 COVID-19 vaccine. Only in-frame clones appear in the TCRdb table, and some are missing; sequencing was by immunoSEQ multiplex PCR. The sample includes about 160,000 clones, roughly 90% of them seen just once. The sequencing here drew on peripheral blood, taken 28 days after the second AZD1222 dose. These receptors were taken from an adult who received the AZD1222 COVID-19 vaccine. Each CDR3 is given without its conserved first and last residue.

TRBV20-1	TRBJ2-1	SASGVNEQF
TRBV4-1	TRBJ1-6	ASSLSGALH
TRBV5-1	TRBJ2-5	ASSLLIRETQY
TRBV6-2/TRBV6-3	TRBJ1-1	ASSAGQGWTEAF
TRBV11-2	TRBJ2-2	ASSLTGAPNTGELF
TRBV12-3/TRBV12-4	TRBJ1-6	ASMSGVNSPLH
TRBV7-8	TRBJ1-5	ASSLKMGAGRDQPQH
TRBV6-6	TRBJ1-6	ASRDGNSPLH
TRBV19	TRBJ1-6	ASTEGGNYNSPLH
TRBV9	TRBJ1-2	ASSVAGGVNGYT
TRBV3-1/TRBV3-2	TRBJ2-5	ASRGQVIPQETQY
TRBV3-1/TRBV3-2	TRBJ1-4	ASSPGTVPNEKLF
TRBV19	TRBJ1-5	ASSNGYSNQPQH
TRBV6-5	TRBJ1-2	ASSTQDRVNYGYT
TRBV4-2	TRBJ2-1	ASSQDSPAGLYNEQF
TRBV7-9	TRBJ2-7	ASSLVGLGYEQY
TRBV18	TRBJ1-3	ASGDFSGNTIY
TRBV5-4	TRBJ1-5	ASSLQGQNQPQH
TRBV7-6	TRBJ2-1	ASSPRGQSSYNEQF
TRBV3-1/TRBV3-2	TRBJ1-2	ASSPHLVGLVDGYT
TRBV27	TRBJ2-7	ASSLGPTTTYEQY
TRBV7-9	TRBJ2-1	ASSKTSGFYNEQF
TRBV11-2	TRBJ2-7	ASSFLQGPSEQY
TRBV5-8	TRBJ1-6	ASSPLRDRDSPLH
TRBV18	TRBJ2-3	ASSSQSIQGTLTDTQY
TRBV6-5	TRBJ2-7	ASRDTYEQY
TRBV5-1	TRBJ2-7	ASSVGRAYEQY
TRBV30	TRBJ1-2	AWSGDLGYT
TRBV11-2	TRBJ2-1	ASSSTGTVIYNEQF
TRBV18	TRBJ2-3	ASSRAAGRGGTDTQY
TRBV15	TRBJ2-7	ATGGGGHEQY
TRBV19	TRBJ1-2	ASSIPPGPKIYGYT
TRBV6-5	TRBJ1-1	ASSEGARTEAF
TRBV7-3	TRBJ1-2	ASSAKQGAGGYT
TRBV30	TRBJ2-5	AWSSGGPTQY
TRBV6-2/TRBV6-3	TRBJ2-7	ASSYGGTNRLEQY
TRBV19	TRBJ1-2	ASSQQVSVGYT
TRBV9	TRBJ1-2	ASSVDSYYGYT
TRBV19	TRBJ1-2	ASSIAGTEANYGYT
TRBV7-8	TRBJ2-7	ASSSLGDLTYEQY
TRBV9	TRBJ1-2	ASSPTPRTENYGYT
TRBV27	TRBJ1-1	ASSFGVDLLNTEAF
TRBV5-4	TRBJ1-5	ASSWDPGENQH
TRBV27	TRBJ1-5	AGSNVGDQPQH
TRBV19	TRBJ1-5	AVQGGNNQPQH
TRBV6-5	TRBJ2-1	ASSSYSRSYNEQF
TRBV6-6	TRBJ1-1	ASSYQAQAF
TRBV19	TRBJ1-1	ASSSQRQGTPQAF
TRBV27	TRBJ1-6	ASSLSGDSHNSPLH
TRBV9	TRBJ2-1	ASSVDLGQGYEQF
TRBV6-5	TRBJ2-5	ASSSIIGETQY
TRBV3-1/TRBV3-2	TRBJ2-7	ASRPGTGGSYEQY
TRBV6-5	TRBJ1-2	ASSSNYGYT
TRBV19	TRBJ2-7	ASSAYRAGERYEQY
TRBV6-1	TRBJ2-7	ASSGPAGPSPNEQY